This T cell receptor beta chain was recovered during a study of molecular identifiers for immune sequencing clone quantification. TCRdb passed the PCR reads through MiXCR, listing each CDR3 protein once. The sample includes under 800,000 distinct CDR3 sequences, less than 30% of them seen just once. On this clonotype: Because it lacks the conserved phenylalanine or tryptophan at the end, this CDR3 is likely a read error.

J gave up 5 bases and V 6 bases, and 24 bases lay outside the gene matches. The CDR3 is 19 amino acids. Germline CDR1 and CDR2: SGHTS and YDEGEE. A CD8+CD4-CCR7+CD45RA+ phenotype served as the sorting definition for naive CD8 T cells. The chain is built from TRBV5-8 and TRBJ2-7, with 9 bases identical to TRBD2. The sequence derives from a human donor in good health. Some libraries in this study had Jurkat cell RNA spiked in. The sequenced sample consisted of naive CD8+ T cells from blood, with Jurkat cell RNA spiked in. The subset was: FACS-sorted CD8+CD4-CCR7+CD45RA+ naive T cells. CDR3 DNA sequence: TGTGCCAGCACCCCCCTCGAGGAGTGGTCCAGCGGGAGGCCCCACGAGCAGTACCTC. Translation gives CASTPLEEWSSGRPHEQYL.